Given below is one TCR beta chain in context. This sample was taken from a study of blood T cell repertoires in COVID-19. Clones were read by immunoSEQ multiplex PCR, and TCRdb kept only the in-frame ones, dropping some. The sample shows 150,000 to 200,000 clones, approximately 85% of them seen only once. The germline V gene encodes CDR1 LGHNA and CDR2 YNFKEQ. Trimming took 0 bases from V and 7 from J; bases not matched to a gene: 4. The CDR3 covers 16 residues. The sequenced sample consisted of peripheral blood. This TCR derives from a woman aged 55-75 years with COVID-19, enrolled during active disease. The chain carries TRBV4-2 and TRBJ2-1; 12 bases agree with TRBD2. CDR3 sequence (DNA): TGTGCCAGCAGCCAAGAACCCACTAGCGGGAGGAATGAGCAGTTCTTC. Translation gives CASSQEPTSGRNEQFF.